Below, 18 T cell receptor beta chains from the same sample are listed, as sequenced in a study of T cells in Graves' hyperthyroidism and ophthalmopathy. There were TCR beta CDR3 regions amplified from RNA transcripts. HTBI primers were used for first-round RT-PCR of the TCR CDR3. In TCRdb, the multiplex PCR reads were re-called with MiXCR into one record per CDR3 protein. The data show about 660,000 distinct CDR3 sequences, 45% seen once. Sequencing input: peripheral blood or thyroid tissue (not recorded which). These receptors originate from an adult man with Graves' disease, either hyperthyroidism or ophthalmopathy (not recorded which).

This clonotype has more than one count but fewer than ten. DNA of the CDR3: TGTGCCAGCAGCGTAGGGGCAGGATTTTCCTACGAGCAGTACTTC. This encodes CASSVGAGFSYEQYF. The chain joins TRBV9 to TRBJ2-7; D uncertain. V lost 0 bases and J 1 base, leaving 11 bases between the germline ends. The germline CDR1 and CDR2 sequences are SGDLS and YYNGEE. The CDR3 contains 15 residues. Filled out from reference TRBV9 and TRBJ2-7, the complete variable domain reads DSGVTQTPKHLITATGQRVTLRCSPRSGDLSVYWYQQSLDQGLQFLIQYYNGEERAKGNILERFSAQQFPDLHSELNLSSLELGDSALYFCASSVGAGFSYEQYFGPGTRLTVT.

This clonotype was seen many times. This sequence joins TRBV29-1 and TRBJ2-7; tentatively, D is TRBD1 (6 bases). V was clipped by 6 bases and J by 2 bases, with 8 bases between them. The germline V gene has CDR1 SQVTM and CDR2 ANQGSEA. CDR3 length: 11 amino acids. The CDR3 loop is CSVRTAYEQYF. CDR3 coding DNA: TGCAGCGTCAGGACAGCCTACGAGCAGTACTTC.

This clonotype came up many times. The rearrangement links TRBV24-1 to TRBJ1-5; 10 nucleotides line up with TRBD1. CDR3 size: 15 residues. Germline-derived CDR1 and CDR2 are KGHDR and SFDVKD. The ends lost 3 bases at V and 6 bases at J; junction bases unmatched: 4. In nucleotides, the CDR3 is TGTGCCACCAGTGATGGGACAGGGGAAGCTCAGCCCCAGCATTTT. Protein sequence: CATSDGTGEAQPQHF.

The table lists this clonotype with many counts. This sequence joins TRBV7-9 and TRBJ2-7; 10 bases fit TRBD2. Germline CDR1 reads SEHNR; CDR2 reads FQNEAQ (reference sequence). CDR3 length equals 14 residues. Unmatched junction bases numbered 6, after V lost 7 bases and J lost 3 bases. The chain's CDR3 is CASTSGGENYEQYF. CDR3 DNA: TGTGCCAGCACAAGCGGGGGGGAGAACTACGAGCAGTACTTC. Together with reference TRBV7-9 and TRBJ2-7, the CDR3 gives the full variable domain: DTGVSQNPRHKITKRGQNVTFRCDPISEHNRLYWYRQTLGQGPEFLTYFQNEAQLEKSRLLSDRFSAERPKGSFSTLEIQRTEQGDSAMYLCASTSGGENYEQYFGPGTRLTVT.

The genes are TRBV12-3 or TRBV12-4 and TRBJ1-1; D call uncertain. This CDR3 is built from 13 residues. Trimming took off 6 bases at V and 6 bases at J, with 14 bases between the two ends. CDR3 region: CASSLMTVAEAFF. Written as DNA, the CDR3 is TGTGCCAGCAGCTTAATGACTGTAGCTGAAGCTTTCTTT.

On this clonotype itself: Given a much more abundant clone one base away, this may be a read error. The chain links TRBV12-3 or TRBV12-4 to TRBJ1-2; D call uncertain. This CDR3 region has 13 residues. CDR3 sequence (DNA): TGTGCCAACAGTTTCGTCATAAACTATGGCTACACCTTC. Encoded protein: CANSFVINYGYTF.

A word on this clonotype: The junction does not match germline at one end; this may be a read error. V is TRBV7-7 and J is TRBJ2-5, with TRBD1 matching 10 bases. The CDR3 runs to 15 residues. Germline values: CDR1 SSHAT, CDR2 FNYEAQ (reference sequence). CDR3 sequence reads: CASSGTGDPQETQYF. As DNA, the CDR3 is TGTGCTAGCAGCGGGACAGGGGACCCCCAGGAGACCCAGTACTTC. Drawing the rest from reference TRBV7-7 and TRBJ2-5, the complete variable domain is GAGVSQSPRYKVTKRGQDVTLRCDPISSHATLYWYQQALGQGPEFLTYFNYEAQPDKSGLPSDRFSAERPEGSISTLTIQRTEQRDSAMYRCASSGTGDPQETQYFGPGTRLLVL.

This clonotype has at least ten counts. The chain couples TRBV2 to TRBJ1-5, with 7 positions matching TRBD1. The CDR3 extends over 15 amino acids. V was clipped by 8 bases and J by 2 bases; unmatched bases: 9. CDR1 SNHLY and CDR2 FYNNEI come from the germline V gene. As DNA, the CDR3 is TGTGCCAGCCTAATGACAGGGATAGGCAATCAGCCCCAGCATTTT. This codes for CASLMTGIGNQPQHF.

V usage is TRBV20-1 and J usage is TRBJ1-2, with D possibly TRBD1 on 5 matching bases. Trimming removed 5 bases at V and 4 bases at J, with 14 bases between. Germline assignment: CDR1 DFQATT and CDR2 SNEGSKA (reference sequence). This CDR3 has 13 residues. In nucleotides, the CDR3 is TGCAGTGCTCCACCTCAGGGCATCTATGGCTACACCTTC. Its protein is CSAPPQGIYGYTF.

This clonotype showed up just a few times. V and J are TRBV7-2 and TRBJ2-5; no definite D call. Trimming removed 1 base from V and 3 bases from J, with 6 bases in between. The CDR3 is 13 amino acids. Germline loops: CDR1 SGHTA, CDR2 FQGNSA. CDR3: CASSLETEETQYF. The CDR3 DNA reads TGTGCCAGCAGCTTAGAGACGGAAGAGACCCAGTACTTC.

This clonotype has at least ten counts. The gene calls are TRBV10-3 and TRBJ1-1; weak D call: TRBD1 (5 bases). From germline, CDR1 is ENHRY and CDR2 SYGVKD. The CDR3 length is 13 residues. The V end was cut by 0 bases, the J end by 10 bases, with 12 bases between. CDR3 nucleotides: TGTGCCATCAGTGAGTCCGGGGGAAAGGGAGCTTTCTTT. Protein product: CAISESGGKGAFF.

Here the CDR3 reads CSARDLPSGELFF. CDR3 coding DNA: TGCAGTGCTAGAGATCTCCCGAGCGGGGAGCTGTTTTTT. V gene TRBV20-1 combines with J gene TRBJ2-2; D uncertain. This CDR3 comprises 13 residues. Germline CDR1 and CDR2: DFQATT and SNEGSKA (reference sequence). V dropped 0 bases and J dropped 7 bases, with 9 bases sitting between them.

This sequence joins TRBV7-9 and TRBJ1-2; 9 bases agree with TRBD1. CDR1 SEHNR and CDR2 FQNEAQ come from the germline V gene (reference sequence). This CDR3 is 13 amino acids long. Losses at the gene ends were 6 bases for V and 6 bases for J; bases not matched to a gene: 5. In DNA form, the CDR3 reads TGTGCCAGCAGGCCACAGGGGGCCGATGGCTACACCTTC. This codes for CASRPQGADGYTF.

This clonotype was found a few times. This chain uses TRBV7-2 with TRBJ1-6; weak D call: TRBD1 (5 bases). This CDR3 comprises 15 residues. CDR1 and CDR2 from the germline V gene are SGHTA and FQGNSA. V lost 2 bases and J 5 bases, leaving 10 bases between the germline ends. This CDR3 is CASSLQGDNNSPLHF. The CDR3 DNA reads TGTGCCAGCAGCTTACAGGGAGATAATAATTCACCCCTCCACTTT.

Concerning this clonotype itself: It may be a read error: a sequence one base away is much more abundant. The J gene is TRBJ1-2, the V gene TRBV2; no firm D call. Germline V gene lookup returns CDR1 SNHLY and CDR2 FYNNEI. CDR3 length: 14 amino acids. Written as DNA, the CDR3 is TGTGCCAGCAGTGAGAGAAGAGGGCAGCATGGCTGCACCTTC. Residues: CASSERRGQHGCTF.

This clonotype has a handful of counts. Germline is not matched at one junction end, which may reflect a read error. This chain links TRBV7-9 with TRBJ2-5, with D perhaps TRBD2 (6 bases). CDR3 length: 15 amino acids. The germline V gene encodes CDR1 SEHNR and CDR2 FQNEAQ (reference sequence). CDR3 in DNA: TGTGCCAGCAGCCCCGTGTTGGGGGGTCAAGAGACCCAGCACTTC. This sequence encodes CASSPVLGGQETQHF.

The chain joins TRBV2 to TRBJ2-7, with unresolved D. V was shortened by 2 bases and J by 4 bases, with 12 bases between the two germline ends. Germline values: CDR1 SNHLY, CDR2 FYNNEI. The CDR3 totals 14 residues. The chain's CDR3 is CASSENLGLYEQYF. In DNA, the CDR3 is TGTGCCAGCAGTGAAAACTTGGGGTTGTACGAGCAGTACTTC.

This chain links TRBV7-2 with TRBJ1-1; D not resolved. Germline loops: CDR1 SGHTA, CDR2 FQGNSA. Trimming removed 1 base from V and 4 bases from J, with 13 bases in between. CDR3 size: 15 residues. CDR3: CASSLEYGGITEAFF. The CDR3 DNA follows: TGTGCCAGCAGCTTAGAGTATGGCGGCATCACTGAAGCTTTCTTT.